One and the same sample provided the 27 T cell receptor beta chains below, sequenced in a study of vaccination effects on CD4 cells after COVID-19 (dated by TCRdb to 2021 to 2024). The library came from the immunoSEQ multiplex PCR assay. This immuneACCESS table, as held by TCRdb, lists in-frame sequences with V and J called but not all clones. Of the missing ones, under half trace to an unresolved V gene in checked studies; the others have no known cause. The sample includes under 45,000 clones, with roughly 70% observed a single time. The top ten clones comprise about a quarter of the sample. The ViraFEST assay stimulated PBMC with viral peptide pools and then used TCR sequencing to identify antigen-specific CD4+ T cell clonotypes by expansion. After about 10 days of culture, CD4+ T cells were isolated with the EasySep CD4+ T cell isolation kit. None of the healthy vaccine recipients had a prior SARS-CoV-2 infection, which was confirmed by nucleocapsid antibody tests that came back negative both before and after vaccination.

These receptors have no known antigen. Here the sequenced sample was CD4+ T cells from PBMCs cultured with HCoV-OC43 spike peptides, taken before COVID-19 vaccination. Interpreted using the paper, the cell subset or site label stands for: HCoV-OC43 spike overlapping peptide pool stimulation. Every receptor here comes from a human donor who received a COVID-19 vaccine.

The chain couples TRBV28 to TRBJ2-3; 11 bases map to TRBD1. The germline V gene encodes CDR1 MDHEN and CDR2 SYDVKM. V shed 6 bases and J 2 bases; nucleotides not matched to a gene: 10. This CDR3 is built from 17 residues. CDR3 sequence (DNA): TGTGCCAGCAGCCCCTCGGGGACAGGGGGTTTCACAGATACGCAGTATTTT. Translated: CASSPSGTGGFTDTQYF.

V usage is TRBV19 and J usage is TRBJ2-7; D is tentatively TRBD1 or TRBD2 (5 bases each). The germline V gene encodes CDR1 LNHDA and CDR2 SQIVND (reference sequence). The V end lost 3 bases, the J end lost 1 base, and 22 bases lay between the germline ends. CDR3 length: 18 residues. CDR3 coding DNA: TGTGCCAGTAGTATCGCCCGGCCTACCGGGACGGGATCCTACGAGCAGTACTTC. The encoded protein is CASSIARPTGTGSYEQYF.

This clone was seen more than once but under ten times. The J gene is TRBJ2-7, the V gene TRBV7-9; D may be TRBD1 or TRBD2 (5 bases each). Trimming removed 0 bases at V and 5 bases at J, with 11 bases between. The CDR3 runs 14 residues. The germline V gene has CDR1 SEHNR and CDR2 FQNEAQ (reference sequence). The CDR3 sequence: CASSLAGVRDEQYF. CDR3 nucleotides: TGTGCCAGCAGCTTAGCGGGGGTGAGGGACGAGCAGTACTTC.

V gene TRBV4-2 combines with J gene TRBJ2-1, with 10 nucleotides matching TRBD2. The CDR3 spans 16 residues. Germline V lookup: CDR1 LGHNA, CDR2 YNFKEQ. Trimming cost V 2 bases and J 5 bases; bases outside gene matches: 6. The CDR3 loop is CASSQRSGTSDNEQFF. The CDR3, as DNA: TGTGCCAGCAGCCAACGTTCCGGGACTAGCGACAATGAGCAGTTCTTC.

V is TRBV6-5 and J is TRBJ1-1, with D tentatively TRBD1 (5 bases). Germline V CDR1 and CDR2: MNHEY, SVGAGI. The CDR3 has 15 amino acids. V shed 7 bases and J shed 2 bases, with 17 bases lying between them. CDR3 sequence (DNA): TGTGCCAGCACCCCAGCTCGAGGGGACAACACTGAAGCTTTCTTT. Amino acids: CASTPARGDNTEAFF.

V and J are TRBV10-3 and TRBJ1-4; 7 bases map to TRBD1. J was trimmed by 0 bases and V by 4 bases; bases with no gene match: 2. The germline V gene encodes CDR1 ENHRY and CDR2 SYGVKD. The CDR3 is 15 amino acids. CDR3 bases: TGTGCCATCAGTGGAGGGACAGCAACTAATGAAAAACTGTTTTTT. Its protein is CAISGGTATNEKLFF.

The rearrangement links TRBV4-1 to TRBJ2-7; D may match TRBD1 or TRBD2 (5 bases each). The CDR3 sequence is 16 residues long. V lost 0 bases, J lost 3 bases, and 15 bases lay in between. From germline, CDR1 is MGHRA and CDR2 YSYEKL. The CDR3 spells CASSQDFTGRIYEQYF. CDR3 DNA: TGCGCCAGCAGCCAAGACTTCACGGGACGGATCTACGAGCAGTACTTC.

The J gene is TRBJ1-1, the V gene TRBV6-2 or TRBV6-3; 8 bases are shared with TRBD1. Trimming cost V 3 bases and J 8 bases; bases outside gene matches: 8. There are 14 residues in the CDR3. In germline, CDR1 is MNHEY, CDR2 SVGEGT. The CDR3 DNA reads TGTGCCAGCAGTTATGGTCGCGGACAGGGAGAAGCTTTCTTT. Protein product: CASSYGRGQGEAFF.

This clone was counted at least ten times. V and J are TRBV7-9 and TRBJ1-2, with D maybe TRBD1 (5 bases). The CDR3 runs 14 residues. Trimming pared 5 bases from V and 8 bases from J, leaving 18 bases between. Germline V gene data show CDR1 as SEHNR and CDR2 as FQNEAQ (reference sequence). CDR3 residues: CASSRTSAGKGYTF. For the CDR3, the DNA is TGTGCCAGCAGCCGGACATCGGCGGGGAAAGGCTACACCTTC.

This clone was seen a single time. The chain employs TRBV7-2 and TRBJ2-6; D is uncertain. The CDR3 sequence is 14 residues long. V lost 4 bases to trimming and J lost 4 bases, with 8 bases between them. Per the germline V gene, CDR1 is SGHTA and CDR2 is FQGNSA. CDR3 loop: CASSSRGGANVLTF. The CDR3 DNA sequence: TGTGCCAGCAGCTCCCGTGGGGGGGCCAACGTCCTGACTTTC.

A single count supports this clone. The chain combines TRBV19 with TRBJ2-5, with D possibly called TRBD1 or TRBD2 (5 bases each). The CDR3 has 14 amino acids. Trimming took off 7 bases at V and 13 bases at J, with 25 bases between the two ends. Germline V gene sequence: CDR1 LNHDA, CDR2 SQIVND (reference sequence). CDR3 nucleotides: TGTGCCAGTAAGGCGGAGGTGGGGCGTCCTCCTCTGTACTTC. It yields the protein CASKAEVGRPPLYF.

The J gene is TRBJ1-5, the V gene TRBV6-2 or TRBV6-3, with D tentatively TRBD1 (5 bases). The CDR3 covers 16 residues. V was cut by 5 bases and J by 6 bases, with 20 bases left in between. Germline assignment: CDR1 MNHEY and CDR2 SVGEGT. Here the CDR3 reads CASSISRWGSGQPQHF. In DNA, the CDR3 is TGTGCCAGCAGTATCTCACGGTGGGGGTCCGGTCAGCCCCAGCATTTT.

The J gene is TRBJ1-2, the V gene TRBV3-1 (or the pseudogene TRBV3-2), with TRBD1 as a possible D gene (6 bases). This CDR3 comprises 13 residues. The V gene lost 1 base and the J gene lost 8 bases, with 11 bases spanning the gap. Germline V gives CDR1 LGHDT, CDR2 YNNKEL (reference sequence). CDR3 protein: CASSQGGGRGYTF. The DNA of the CDR3 is TGTGCCAGCAGCCAAGGCGGGGGGCGAGGCTACACCTTC.

V usage is TRBV7-9 and J usage is TRBJ2-7, with a possible D match to TRBD2 (6 bases). V was cut by 5 bases and J by 0 bases, with 14 bases left in between. The CDR3 covers 15 residues. CDR1 is SEHNR and CDR2 is FQNEAQ in the germline V gene (reference sequence). CDR3 bases: TGTGCCAGCAGCCGCGGGCGGGGTAGCTCCTACGAGCAGTACTTC. Translated, it gives CASSRGRGSSYEQYF.

The chain has TRBV3-1 (or the pseudogene TRBV3-2) and TRBJ2-1; 7 positions match TRBD2. V lost 0 bases to trimming and J lost 11 bases; unmatched junction nucleotides: 13. This CDR3 comprises 16 residues. Germline loops: CDR1 LGHDT, CDR2 YNNKEL (reference sequence). CDR3 residues: CASSQDRVAGVNKQFF. CDR3 DNA: TGTGCCAGCAGCCAAGATCGAGTAGCGGGTGTTAATAAGCAGTTCTTC.

V and J are TRBV5-4 and TRBJ2-7, with a possible D match to TRBD1 (6 bases). The germline V gene encodes CDR1 SGHNT and CDR2 YYREEE (reference sequence). This CDR3 comprises 14 residues. V shed 3 bases and J shed 1 base, with 11 bases lying between them. The CDR3 sequence: CASSSKQGSYEQYF. For the CDR3, the DNA is TGTGCCAGCAGCTCTAAACAGGGATCCTACGAGCAGTACTTC.

In its sample, this clone is medium-sized. J is TRBJ1-5 and V is TRBV5-6, with 10 nucleotides matching TRBD1. J gave up 6 bases and V 3 bases, and 6 bases lay outside the gene matches. Germline-derived CDR1 and CDR2 are SGHDT and YYEEEE. There are 15 residues in the CDR3. The CDR3 DNA sequence: TGTGCCAGCAGCTATTGGACAGGGGGTTCTCAGCCCCAGCATTTT. Translated, it gives CASSYWTGGSQPQHF.

The chain is built from TRBV6-2 or TRBV6-3 and TRBJ2-3; 10 bases fit TRBD2. Looked up from germline, CDR1 is MNHEY and CDR2 is SVGEGT. The CDR3 spans 15 residues. Trimming took 5 bases from V and 8 from J; bases not matched to a gene: 10. CDR3 DNA sequence: TGTGCCAGCAGTCTTAGCGGGGGGCCCCCCGGTACGCAGTATTTT. Translation gives CASSLSGGPPGTQYF.

This clone ranks as medium-sized. The V and J genes are TRBV9 and TRBJ2-5, with a possible D match to TRBD1 (5 bases). Deletions cut 1 base from V and 4 bases from J, with 8 bases between. The CDR3 is 13 residues long. CDR1 is SGDLS and CDR2 is YYNGEE in the germline V gene. This CDR3 reads CASSVMGPETQYF. CDR3 bases: TGTGCCAGCAGCGTAATGGGGCCAGAGACCCAGTACTTC.

This chain connects TRBV30 to TRBJ1-1; TRBD1 matches at 10 bases. This CDR3 comprises 14 residues. The germline V gene encodes CDR1 GTSNPN and CDR2 SVGIG (reference sequence). Unmatched junction bases numbered 10, after V lost 2 bases and J lost 10 bases. CDR3 sequence: CAWSRQGASSGAFF. The CDR3 DNA reads as TGTGCCTGGAGTCGACAGGGGGCGAGCAGCGGAGCTTTCTTT.

This chain uses TRBV7-9 with TRBJ2-1; a possible D gene is TRBD1 (6 bases). The CDR3 spans 13 residues. V was cut by 5 bases and J by 9 bases, with 14 bases left in between. CDR1 SEHNR and CDR2 FQNEAQ come from the germline V gene (reference sequence). CDR3 protein: CASSRRDIFEQFF. The CDR3 DNA reads as TGTGCCAGCAGCCGACGGGACATCTTTGAGCAGTTCTTC.

This clone was seen a single time. The CDR3 region is CASSLSTGNYGYTF. CDR3 in DNA: TGTGCCAGCAGCCTGTCGACGGGAAACTATGGCTACACCTTC. The chain combines TRBV14 with TRBJ1-2; D is unresolved. The germline V gene encodes CDR1 SGHDN and CDR2 FVKESK. V gave up 4 bases and J gave up 2 bases, with 11 bases separating them. The length of the CDR3 is 14 residues. Using reference TRBV14 and TRBJ1-2 for the parts outside the CDR3, the full variable domain is EAGVTQFPSHSVIEKGQTVTLRCDPISGHDNLYWYRRVMGKEIKFLLHFVKESKQDESGMPNNRFLAERTGGTYSTLKVQPAELEDSGVYFCASSLSTGNYGYTFGSGTRLTVV.

This clone is a singleton in its sample. This chain joins TRBV27 and TRBJ1-4; D might be TRBD1 (5 bases). Germline V gene lookup returns CDR1 MNHEY and CDR2 SMNVEV (reference sequence). CDR3 length equals 12 residues. V was cut by 11 bases and J by 8 bases, with 15 bases left in between. The CDR3 bases are TGTGCCCCCAGAGGGGCAGGCGAAAAACTGTTTTTT. Translated: CAPRGAGEKLFF.

The V call is TRBV4-1, the J call TRBJ1-2; perhaps TRBD1 as D (5 bases). V lost 0 bases, J lost 8 bases, and 22 bases lay in between. Germline V lookup: CDR1 MGHRA, CDR2 YSYEKL. The CDR3 runs 17 residues. CDR3 bases: TGCGCCAGCAGCCAAGATCATGAGGACGGGGGTGTCCTCGGCTACACCTTC. Translating gives CASSQDHEDGGVLGYTF.

The V gene is TRBV30, the J gene TRBJ2-7; D call uncertain. Germline CDR1 reads GTSNPN; CDR2 reads SVGIG (reference sequence). The length of the CDR3 is 12 residues. Trimming stripped 4 bases from V and 1 base from J, with 8 bases between. CDR3 protein: CAWNKVSYEQYF. Written as DNA, the CDR3 is TGTGCCTGGAATAAGGTTTCCTACGAGCAGTACTTC.

CDR3 DNA sequence: TGTGCCAGCAGCAAAGCGGCAGGGGGCTCCTACAATGAGCAGTTCTTC. As protein: CASSKAAGGSYNEQFF. V gene TRBV21-1 combines with J gene TRBJ2-1; TRBD1 is taken as the D call from the table, unchecked against the DNA. TRBV21-1 is a recognized pseudogene. The CDR3 consists of 16 residues.

The chain employs TRBV19 and TRBJ2-3; TRBD2 matches 13 bases. This CDR3 spans 17 amino acids. Losses at the gene ends were 3 bases for V and 7 bases for J; bases not matched to a gene: 10. Per germline, CDR1 LNHDA and CDR2 SQIVND (reference sequence). The CDR3 DNA sequence: TGTGCCAGTAGTATGGCCGGGACTAGCGGGGTTATGTATACGCAGTATTTT. Protein: CASSMAGTSGVMYTQYF.